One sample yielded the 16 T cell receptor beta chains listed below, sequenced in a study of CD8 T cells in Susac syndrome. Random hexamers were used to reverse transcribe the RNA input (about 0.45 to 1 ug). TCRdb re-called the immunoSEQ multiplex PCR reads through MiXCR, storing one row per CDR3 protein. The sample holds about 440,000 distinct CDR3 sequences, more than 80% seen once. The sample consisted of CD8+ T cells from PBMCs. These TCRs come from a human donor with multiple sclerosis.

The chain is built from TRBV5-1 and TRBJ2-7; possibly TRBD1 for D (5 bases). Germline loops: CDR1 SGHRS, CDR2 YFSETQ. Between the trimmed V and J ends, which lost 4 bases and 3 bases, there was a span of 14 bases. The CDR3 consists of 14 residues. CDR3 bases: TGCGCCAGCAGCAGGTGGGGCGAGGACTACGAGCAGTACTTC. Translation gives CASSRWGEDYEQYF.

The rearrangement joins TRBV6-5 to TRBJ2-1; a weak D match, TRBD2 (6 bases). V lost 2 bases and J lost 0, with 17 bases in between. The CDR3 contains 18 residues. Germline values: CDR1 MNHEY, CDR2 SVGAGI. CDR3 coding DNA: TGTGCCAGCAGTTACCACCGGGACTTCCAAGGCTCCTACAATGAGCAGTTCTTC. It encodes CASSYHRDFQGSYNEQFF.

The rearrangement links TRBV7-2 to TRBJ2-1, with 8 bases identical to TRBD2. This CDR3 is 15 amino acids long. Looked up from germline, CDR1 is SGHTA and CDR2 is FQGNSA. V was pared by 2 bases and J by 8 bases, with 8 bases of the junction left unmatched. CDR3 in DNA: TGTGCCAGCAGCTTAACAGCGGGAGTCATAGATGAGCAGTTCTTC. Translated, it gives CASSLTAGVIDEQFF.

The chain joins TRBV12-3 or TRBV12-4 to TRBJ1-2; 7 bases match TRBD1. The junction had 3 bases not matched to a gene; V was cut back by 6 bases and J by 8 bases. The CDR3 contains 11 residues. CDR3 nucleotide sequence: TGTGCCAGCAGCGGACAGGAGGGCTACACCTTC. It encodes CASSGQEGYTF.

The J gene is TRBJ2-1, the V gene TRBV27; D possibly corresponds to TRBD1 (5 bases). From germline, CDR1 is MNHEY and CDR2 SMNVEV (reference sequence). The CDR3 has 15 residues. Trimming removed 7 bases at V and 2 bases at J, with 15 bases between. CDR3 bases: TGTGCCAGCACCCGGACACCGTGGGCCTACAATGAGCAGTTCTTC. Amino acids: CASTRTPWAYNEQFF.

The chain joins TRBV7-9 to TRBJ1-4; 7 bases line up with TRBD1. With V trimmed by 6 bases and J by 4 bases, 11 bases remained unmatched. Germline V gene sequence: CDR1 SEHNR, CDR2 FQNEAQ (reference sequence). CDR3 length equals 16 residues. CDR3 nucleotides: TGTGCCAGCAGTTCCCGACTAGGGGGCGATAATGAAAAACTGTTTTTT. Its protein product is CASSSRLGGDNEKLFF.

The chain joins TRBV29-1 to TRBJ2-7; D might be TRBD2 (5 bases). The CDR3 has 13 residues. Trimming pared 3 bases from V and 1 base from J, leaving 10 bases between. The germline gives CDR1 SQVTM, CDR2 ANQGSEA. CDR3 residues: CSVEDGVSYEQYF. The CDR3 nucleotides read TGCAGCGTTGAGGACGGGGTGTCCTACGAGCAGTACTTC.

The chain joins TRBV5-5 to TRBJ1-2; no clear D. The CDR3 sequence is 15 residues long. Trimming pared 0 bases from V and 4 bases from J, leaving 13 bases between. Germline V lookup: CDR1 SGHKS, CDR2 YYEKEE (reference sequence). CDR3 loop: CASSLEPLLSYGYTF. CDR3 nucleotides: TGTGCCAGCAGCTTGGAGCCGTTGCTGAGCTATGGCTACACCTTC. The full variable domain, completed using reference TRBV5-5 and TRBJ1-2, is DAGVTQSPTHLIKTRGQQVTLRCSPISGHKSVSWYQQVLGQGPQFIFQYYEKEERGRGNFPDRFSARQFPNYSSELNVNALLLGDSALYLCASSLEPLLSYGYTFGSGTRLTVV.

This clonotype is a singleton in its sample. The CDR3 loop reads CASSSLERAEDTQYF. DNA for the CDR3: TGTGCCAGCAGCTCACTAGAGCGGGCGGAAGATACGCAGTATTTT. The chain has TRBV11-2 and TRBJ2-3; D may be TRBD2 (6 bases). The germline gives CDR1 SGHAT, CDR2 FQNNGV. The CDR3 is made up of 15 amino acids. V was clipped by 4 bases and J by 5 bases, with 16 bases between them.

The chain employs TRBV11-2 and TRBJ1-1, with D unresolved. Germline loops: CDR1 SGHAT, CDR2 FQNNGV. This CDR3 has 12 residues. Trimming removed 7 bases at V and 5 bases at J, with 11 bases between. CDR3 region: CASNRGETEAFF. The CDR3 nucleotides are TGTGCCAGCAACCGTGGAGAAACTGAAGCTTTCTTT.

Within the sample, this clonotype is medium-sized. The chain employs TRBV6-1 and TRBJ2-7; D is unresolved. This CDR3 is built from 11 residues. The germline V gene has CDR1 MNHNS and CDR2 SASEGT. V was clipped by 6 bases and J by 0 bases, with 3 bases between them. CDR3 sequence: CASSPSYEQYF. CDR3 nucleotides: TGTGCCAGCAGCCCCTCCTACGAGCAGTACTTC.

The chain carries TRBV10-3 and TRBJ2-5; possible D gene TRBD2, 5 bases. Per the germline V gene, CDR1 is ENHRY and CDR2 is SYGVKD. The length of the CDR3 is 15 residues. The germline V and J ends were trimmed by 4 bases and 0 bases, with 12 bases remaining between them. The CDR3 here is CAISGSEADQETQYF. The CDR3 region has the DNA TGTGCCATCAGTGGTTCTGAAGCGGACCAAGAGACCCAGTACTTC.

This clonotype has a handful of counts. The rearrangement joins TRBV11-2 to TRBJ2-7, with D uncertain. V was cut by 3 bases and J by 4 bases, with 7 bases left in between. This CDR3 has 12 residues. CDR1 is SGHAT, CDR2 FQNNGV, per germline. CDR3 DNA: TGTGCCAGCAGCTTTCGTTGGTACGAGCAGTACTTC. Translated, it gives CASSFRWYEQYF.

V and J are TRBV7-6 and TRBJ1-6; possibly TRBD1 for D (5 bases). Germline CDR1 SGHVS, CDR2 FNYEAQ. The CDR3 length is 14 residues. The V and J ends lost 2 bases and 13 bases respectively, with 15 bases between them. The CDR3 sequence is CASSLTRDSNPLHF. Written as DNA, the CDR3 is TGTGCCAGCAGCTTAACTCGGGACTCCAATCCCCTCCACTTT.

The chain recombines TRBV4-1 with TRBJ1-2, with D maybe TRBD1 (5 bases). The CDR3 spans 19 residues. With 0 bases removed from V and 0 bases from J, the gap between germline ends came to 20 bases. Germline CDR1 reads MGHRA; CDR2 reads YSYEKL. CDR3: CASSQDPPPGRESNYGYTF. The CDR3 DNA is TGCGCCAGCAGCCAAGATCCCCCCCCAGGGAGAGAGTCTAACTATGGCTACACCTTC.

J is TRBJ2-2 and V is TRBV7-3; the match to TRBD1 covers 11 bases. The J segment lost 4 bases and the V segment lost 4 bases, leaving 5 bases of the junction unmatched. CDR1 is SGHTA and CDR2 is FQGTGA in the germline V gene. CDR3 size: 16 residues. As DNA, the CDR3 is TGTGCCAGCAGCTCCGCCGGGACAGGGGGCACCGGGGAGCTGTTTTTT. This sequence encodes CASSSAGTGGTGELFF.